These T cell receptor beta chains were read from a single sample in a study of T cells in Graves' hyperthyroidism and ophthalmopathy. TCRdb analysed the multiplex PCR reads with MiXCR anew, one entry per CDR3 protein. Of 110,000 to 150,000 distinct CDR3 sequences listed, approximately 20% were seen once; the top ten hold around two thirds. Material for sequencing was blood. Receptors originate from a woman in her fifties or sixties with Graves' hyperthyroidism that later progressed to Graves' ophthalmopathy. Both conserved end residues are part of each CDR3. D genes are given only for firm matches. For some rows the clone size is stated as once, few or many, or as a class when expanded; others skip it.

cdr3_aa: CASGSFTGTQPQHF
cdr3_nt: TGTGCCAGCGGTTCTTTCACAGGGACTCAGCCCCAGCATTTT
v_call: TRBV28
clone_size: -
d_call: -
j_call: TRBJ1-5

cdr3_aa: CASSQGRSPYNEQFF
cdr3_nt: TGTGCCAGCAGCCAAGGGAGGTCCCCCTACAATGAGCAGTTCTTC
v_call: TRBV14
clone_size: -
d_call: -
j_call: TRBJ2-1

cdr3_aa: CASRLAGYSGANVLTF
cdr3_nt: TGTGCCAGCAGACTAGCGGGATACTCTGGGGCCAACGTCCTGACTTTC
v_call: TRBV28
clone_size: few
d_call: TRBD2
j_call: TRBJ2-6

cdr3_aa: CASSLLMGKSPLHF
cdr3_nt: TGTGCCAGCAGCTTGTTGATGGGGAAATCACCCCTCCACTTT
v_call: TRBV5-8
clone_size: -
d_call: -
j_call: TRBJ1-6

cdr3_aa: CASSTNSRTDTQYF
cdr3_nt: TGTGCCAGTAGTACCAACTCACGCACAGATACGCAGTATTTT
v_call: TRBV19
clone_size: many
d_call: -
j_call: TRBJ2-3

cdr3_aa: CASSQDQAGPDEQYF
cdr3_nt: TGTGCCAGCAGCCAAGATCAGGCAGGCCCGGACGAGCAGTACTTC
v_call: TRBV3-1
clone_size: -
d_call: -
j_call: TRBJ2-7

cdr3_aa: CARIGQDSNQPQHF
cdr3_nt: TGCGCCAGGATAGGACAGGATAGCAATCAGCCCCAGCATTTT
v_call: TRBV10-1
clone_size: many
d_call: TRBD1
j_call: TRBJ1-5

cdr3_aa: CASSLEGRNDNEQFF
cdr3_nt: TGTGCCAGCAGTTTAGAGGGGCGGAACGACAATGAGCAGTTCTTC
v_call: TRBV12-3/TRBV12-4
clone_size: -
d_call: -
j_call: TRBJ2-1

cdr3_aa: CASELQGAGPRETQYF
cdr3_nt: TGTGCCAGCGAGTTGCAGGGGGCAGGGCCGCGGGAGACCCAGTACTTC
v_call: TRBV28
clone_size: -
d_call: TRBD1
j_call: TRBJ2-5

cdr3_aa: CASSLSASGKGSYNEQFF
cdr3_nt: TGTGCCAGCAGCTTATCTGCTAGCGGGAAGGGATCCTACAATGAGCAGTTCTTC
v_call: TRBV7-2
clone_size: many
d_call: TRBD2
j_call: TRBJ2-1

cdr3_aa: CASSQISNTGELFF
cdr3_nt: TGTGCCAGCAGCCAGATCTCGAACACCGGGGAGCTGTTTTTT
v_call: TRBV3-1
clone_size: many
d_call: -
j_call: TRBJ2-2

cdr3_aa: CASSLGGRGEQFF
cdr3_nt: TGTGCCAGCAGTTTAGGGGGGAGAGGTGAGCAGTTCTTC
v_call: TRBV28
clone_size: once
d_call: -
j_call: TRBJ2-1

cdr3_aa: CASSARTSGRAGSEQFF
cdr3_nt: TGTGCCAGCAGCGCTAGGACTAGCGGGAGGGCCGGAAGTGAGCAGTTCTTC
v_call: TRBV5-5
clone_size: few
d_call: TRBD2
j_call: TRBJ2-1

cdr3_aa: CAISGLAGGNNEQFF
cdr3_nt: TGTGCCATCAGTGGGCTAGCGGGAGGTAATAATGAGCAGTTCTTC
v_call: TRBV10-3
clone_size: many
d_call: TRBD2
j_call: TRBJ2-1

cdr3_aa: CASSLGQGAHEQYF
cdr3_nt: TGTGCCAGCAGTCTGGGACAGGGGGCCCACGAGCAGTACTTC
v_call: TRBV27
clone_size: many
d_call: TRBD1
j_call: TRBJ2-7

cdr3_aa: CSARDLRGQSSTDTQYF
cdr3_nt: TGCAGTGCTAGAGATTTAAGGGGACAGAGTAGCACAGATACGCAGTATTTT
v_call: TRBV20-1
clone_size: many
d_call: TRBD1
j_call: TRBJ2-3

cdr3_aa: CASSPTKASPEAFF
cdr3_nt: TGTGCCAGCTCACCAACGAAGGCGAGTCCTGAAGCTTTCTTT
v_call: TRBV18
clone_size: many
d_call: -
j_call: TRBJ1-1

cdr3_aa: CATSVGTDNTGELFF
cdr3_nt: TGTGCCACCAGCGTCGGGACCGATAACACCGGGGAGCTGTTTTTT
v_call: TRBV15
clone_size: -
d_call: -
j_call: TRBJ2-2

cdr3_aa: CASSQVGSSGSSKTQYF
cdr3_nt: TGCGCCAGCAGCCAAGTGGGGAGTAGCGGGAGCTCGAAGACCCAGTACTTC
v_call: TRBV4-1
clone_size: many
d_call: TRBD2
j_call: TRBJ2-5

cdr3_aa: CASSSYRSLSNQPQHF
cdr3_nt: TGTGCCAGCAGTTCATACAGGAGCCTTTCCAATCAGCCCCAGCATTTT
v_call: TRBV6-2/TRBV6-3
clone_size: -
d_call: -
j_call: TRBJ1-5

cdr3_aa: CASSLSLYKRGSNQPQHF
cdr3_nt: TGTGCCAGCAGTTTAAGTTTGTACAAGAGGGGCTCGAATCAGCCCCAGCATTTT
v_call: TRBV28
clone_size: many
d_call: -
j_call: TRBJ1-5

cdr3_aa: CASAIGDSTYNEQFF
cdr3_nt: TGTGCCAGCGCCATAGGGGACAGCACCTACAATGAGCAGTTCTTC
v_call: TRBV6-2/TRBV6-3
clone_size: -
d_call: TRBD1
j_call: TRBJ2-1

cdr3_aa: CASSQTLIHEQFF
cdr3_nt: TGTGCCAGCAGCCAAACTTTGATCCATGAGCAGTTCTTC
v_call: TRBV14
clone_size: many
d_call: -
j_call: TRBJ2-1

cdr3_aa: CASSLGASGTEAFF
cdr3_nt: TGCGCCAGCAGCTTGGGGGCCTCCGGCACTGAAGCTTTCTTT
v_call: TRBV5-1
clone_size: many
d_call: -
j_call: TRBJ1-1

cdr3_aa: CASRRGPEQYF
cdr3_nt: TGTGCCAGCAGAAGGGGGCCCGAGCAGTACTTC
v_call: TRBV12-3/TRBV12-4
clone_size: many
d_call: TRBD1
j_call: TRBJ2-7

cdr3_aa: CASSDRLNTEAFF
cdr3_nt: TGTGCCAGCTCGGACAGGCTGAACACTGAAGCTTTCTTT
v_call: TRBV11-3
clone_size: -
d_call: TRBD1
j_call: TRBJ1-1

cdr3_aa: CASSPGRPGQFYEQYF
cdr3_nt: TGTGCCAGCAGCCCAGGTCGTCCGGGACAGTTCTACGAGCAGTACTTC
v_call: TRBV11-3
clone_size: once
d_call: TRBD1
j_call: TRBJ2-7

cdr3_aa: CASSPTGTGAPLEQYF
cdr3_nt: TGTGCCAGCAGTCCGACAGGGACAGGGGCTCCGCTGGAGCAGTACTTC
v_call: TRBV28
clone_size: -
d_call: TRBD1
j_call: TRBJ2-7

cdr3_aa: CASSEGRTGLDGYTF
cdr3_nt: TGTGCCAGCAGTGAAGGCCGCACAGGGCTGGATGGCTACACCTTC
v_call: TRBV2
clone_size: many
d_call: -
j_call: TRBJ1-2

cdr3_aa: CASSSQRKETQYF
cdr3_nt: TGTGCCAGCAGCTCACAGCGAAAAGAGACCCAGTACTTC
v_call: TRBV7-2
clone_size: many
d_call: -
j_call: TRBJ2-5

cdr3_aa: CASSEEPLSQGLGRTDTQYF
cdr3_nt: TGTGCCAGCAGTGAAGAACCCCTTTCCCAGGGACTAGGCCGCACAGATACGCAGTATTTT
v_call: TRBV2
clone_size: -
d_call: TRBD2
j_call: TRBJ2-3

cdr3_aa: CASSEREVPYF
cdr3_nt: TGTGCCAGCAGTGAACGGGAGGTTCCGTACTTC
v_call: TRBV2
clone_size: many
d_call: TRBD2
j_call: TRBJ2-5

cdr3_aa: CASSETTGSGNTIYF
cdr3_nt: TGTGCCAGCAGTGAAACGACGGGGTCTGGAAACACCATATATTTT
v_call: TRBV25-1
clone_size: few
d_call: -
j_call: TRBJ1-3

cdr3_aa: CASSLDLILIASTDTQYF
cdr3_nt: TGCGCCAGCAGCTTGGATCTCATACTCATAGCGAGCACAGATACGCAGTATTTT
v_call: TRBV5-1
clone_size: many
d_call: -
j_call: TRBJ2-3

cdr3_aa: CSAQGTSGALGYF
cdr3_nt: TGCAGCGCCCAAGGGACTAGCGGCGCGTTGGGGTATTTT
v_call: TRBV29-1
clone_size: once
d_call: TRBD2
j_call: TRBJ2-3

cdr3_aa: CASSGDRSGNEQFF
cdr3_nt: TGTGCCAGCAGTGGGGATAGATCGGGGAATGAGCAGTTCTTC
v_call: TRBV2
clone_size: few
d_call: -
j_call: TRBJ2-1

cdr3_aa: CASSLVGSGKNIQYF
cdr3_nt: TGTGCCAGCAGTTTAGTGGGAAGCGGAAAAAACATTCAGTACTTC
v_call: TRBV27
clone_size: many
d_call: -
j_call: TRBJ2-4

cdr3_aa: CASRSPPSGTGELFF
cdr3_nt: TGTGCCAGCAGGAGCCCCCCCTCGGGCACCGGGGAGCTGTTTTTT
v_call: TRBV2
clone_size: -
d_call: -
j_call: TRBJ2-2

cdr3_aa: CASSRTSGSNTGELFF
cdr3_nt: TGCGCCAGCAGCCGTACTAGCGGGAGTAACACCGGGGAGCTGTTTTTT
v_call: TRBV5-1
clone_size: -
d_call: TRBD2
j_call: TRBJ2-2

cdr3_aa: CASSQEGNSPLHF
cdr3_nt: TGTGCCAGCAGCCAAGAAGGGAATTCACCCCTCCACTTT
v_call: TRBV3-1
clone_size: many
d_call: -
j_call: TRBJ1-6

cdr3_aa: CASSLLPGQGDQPQHF
cdr3_nt: TGTGCCAGCAGTTTATTACCCGGACAGGGGGATCAGCCCCAGCATTTT
v_call: TRBV28
clone_size: -
d_call: TRBD1
j_call: TRBJ1-5

cdr3_aa: CASSSARDGAYGYTF
cdr3_nt: TGTGCCAGCAGCTCGGCTCGGGACGGAGCCTATGGCTACACCTTC
v_call: TRBV11-2
clone_size: many
d_call: -
j_call: TRBJ1-2

cdr3_aa: CASSYQRDYEQYF
cdr3_nt: TGTGCCAGCAGTTACCAGCGGGACTACGAGCAGTACTTC
v_call: TRBV6-5
clone_size: few
d_call: TRBD2
j_call: TRBJ2-7

cdr3_aa: CAWRGQANQPQHF
cdr3_nt: TGTGCCTGGAGGGGACAGGCCAATCAGCCCCAGCATTTT
v_call: TRBV30
clone_size: many
d_call: TRBD1
j_call: TRBJ1-5

cdr3_aa: CASTPGHPNTGELFF
cdr3_nt: TGTGCCAGCACCCCGGGACACCCGAACACCGGGGAGCTGTTTTTT
v_call: TRBV2
clone_size: -
d_call: -
j_call: TRBJ2-2

cdr3_aa: CSARYRKGQSRNQPQHF
cdr3_nt: TGCAGTGCTAGATATCGAAAGGGACAGTCAAGAAATCAGCCCCAGCATTTT
v_call: TRBV20-1
clone_size: few
d_call: TRBD1
j_call: TRBJ1-5

cdr3_aa: CASISGGGIDTQYF
cdr3_nt: TGTGCCAGCATCTCGGGAGGAGGGATAGATACGCAGTATTTT
v_call: TRBV6-1
clone_size: many
d_call: TRBD2
j_call: TRBJ2-3

cdr3_aa: CASSFGGGAYNEQFF
cdr3_nt: TGTGCCAGCAGTTTCGGCGGAGGGGCCTACAATGAGCAGTTCTTC
v_call: TRBV27
clone_size: many
d_call: -
j_call: TRBJ2-1

cdr3_aa: CASSHFQGTAGGPQETQYF
cdr3_nt: TGTGCCAGCAGCCACTTCCAGGGGACGGCGGGAGGGCCCCAGGAGACCCAGTACTTC
v_call: TRBV7-9
clone_size: many
d_call: TRBD2
j_call: TRBJ2-5

cdr3_aa: CASSVLSGAGVATGELFF
cdr3_nt: TGTGCCAGCAGCGTCCTCTCGGGGGCAGGGGTCGCCACCGGGGAGCTGTTTTTT
v_call: TRBV9
clone_size: few
d_call: -
j_call: TRBJ2-2

cdr3_aa: CSARVAGGHEQYF
cdr3_nt: TGCAGTGCTAGAGTAGCGGGGGGGCACGAGCAGTACTTC
v_call: TRBV20-1
clone_size: once
d_call: TRBD2
j_call: TRBJ2-7

cdr3_aa: CSASRGRTEAFF
cdr3_nt: TGCAGTGCGAGCAGGGGAAGGACTGAAGCTTTCTTT
v_call: TRBV20-1
clone_size: many
d_call: -
j_call: TRBJ1-1